A single TCR beta chain is shown here with its context. This sample was included in a study of sequential checkpoint blockade in melanoma. Looking at the study overall: Randomization was 1:1 between first-line nivolumab→ipilimumab and ipilimumab→nivolumab.

Method: immunoSEQ multiplex PCR; TCRdb's copy keeps in-frame clones and lacks some. The table lists about 29,000 clones, approximately 77% of them singletons. Treatment specified: randomized to nivolumab then ipilimumab (arm A) or the reverse (arm B). DNA-damaging chemotherapy had not been given to any patient beforehand. From thawed PBMCs, live CD3+CD8+ cells negative for CD19 and CD56 were sorted. The sample was CD8+ T cells sorted from blood (inferred from file names), taken from a patient given nivolumab and ipilimumab in sequence. The sequence was obtained from a human donor with melanoma.

The CDR3 is CASSQGGTYNEQFF. The CDR3 coding sequence is TGCGCCAGCAGCCAAGGGGGCACCTACAATGAGCAGTTCTTC. This chain uses TRBV5-1 with TRBJ2-1, with TRBD1 matching 7 bases. Germline V CDR1 and CDR2: SGHRS, YFSETQ. The CDR3 runs to 14 residues. J gave up 2 bases and V 4 bases, and 3 bases lay outside the gene matches. Together with reference TRBV5-1 and TRBJ2-1, the CDR3 gives the full variable domain: KAGVTQTPRYLIKTRGQQVTLSCSPISGHRSVSWYQQTPGQGLQFLFEYFSETQRNKGNFPGRFSGRQFSNSRSEMNVSTLELGDSALYLCASSQGGTYNEQFFGPGTRLTVL.